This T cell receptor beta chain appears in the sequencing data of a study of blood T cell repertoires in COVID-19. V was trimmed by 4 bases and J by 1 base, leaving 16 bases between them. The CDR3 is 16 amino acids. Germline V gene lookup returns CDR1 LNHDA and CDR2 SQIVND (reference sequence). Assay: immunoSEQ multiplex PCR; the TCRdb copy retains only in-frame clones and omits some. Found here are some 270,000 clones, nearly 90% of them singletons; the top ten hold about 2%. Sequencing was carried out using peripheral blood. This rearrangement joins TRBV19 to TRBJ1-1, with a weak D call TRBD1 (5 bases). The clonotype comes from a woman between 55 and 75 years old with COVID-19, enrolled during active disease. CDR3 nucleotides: TGTGCCAGTAGTAAGATGGGGCAGTGGGGGAACACTGAAGCTTTCTTT. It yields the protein CASSKMGQWGNTEAFF.